Below, 17 T cell receptor beta chains from the same sample are listed, as sequenced in a study of blood T cell repertoires in COVID-19. Sequenced by immunoSEQ multiplex PCR; TCRdb stores in-frame clones only, minus some. Of more than 250,000 clones in the sample, approximately 88% are singletons; the top ten hold roughly 1.2%. The source material was PBMCs or T cells enriched from blood (not recorded which). All receptors derive from a woman aged 40 to 50 with acute COVID-19.

V is TRBV28 and J is TRBJ1-2; 7 nucleotides agree with TRBD1. CDR1 and CDR2 (germline): MDHEN, SYDVKM. The V gene end was trimmed by 5 bases and the J gene end by 8 bases; junction bases not matched to a gene: 14. This CDR3 contains 15 residues. The CDR3 sequence: CASSPWGQLATGYTF. The CDR3 nucleotides are TGTGCCAGCAGTCCGTGGGGACAGTTAGCGACGGGCTACACCTTC.

The chain carries TRBV6-5 and TRBJ1-5; 7 bases line up with TRBD1. After removal of 6 bases from V and 4 bases from J, the junction contained 6 bases not matched to a gene. The CDR3 contains 14 residues. From germline, CDR1 is MNHEY and CDR2 SVGAGI. CDR3 nucleotide sequence: TGTGCCAGCAGCCTGGACAGGTGGAATCAGCCCCAGCATTTT. This codes for CASSLDRWNQPQHF.

This rearrangement joins TRBV7-2 to TRBJ2-5; D is perhaps TRBD1 (6 bases). The germline V gene encodes CDR1 SGHTA and CDR2 FQGNSA. The CDR3 sequence is 14 residues long. Trimming pared 4 bases from V and 0 bases from J, leaving 9 bases between. CDR3 residues: CASSSYRDQETQYF. The CDR3 nucleotides read TGTGCCAGCAGCTCCTACAGGGACCAAGAGACCCAGTACTTC.

J is TRBJ2-7 and V is TRBV28, with 7 nucleotides matching TRBD2. Germline V gives CDR1 MDHEN, CDR2 SYDVKM. Trimming removed 8 bases from V and 0 bases from J; junction bases left unmatched: 7. This CDR3 has 14 residues. The CDR3 sequence: CASGASGSSYEQYV. DNA for the CDR3: TGTGCCAGCGGAGCTAGCGGTAGCTCCTACGAGCAGTACGTC.

As DNA, the CDR3 is TGTGCCAGCAGCCCAGGGGCCGATAGCAATCAGCCCCAGCATTTT. Protein: CASSPGADSNQPQHF. The chain has TRBV7-2 and TRBJ1-5; D might be TRBD1 (6 bases). The CDR3 contains 15 residues. V shed 5 bases and J shed 0 bases, with 11 bases lying between them. The germline V gene has CDR1 SGHTA and CDR2 FQGNSA.

V is TRBV5-1 and J is TRBJ1-2; D is possibly TRBD1 (5 bases). The ends were cut back, 0 bases at V and 6 bases at J, with 12 bases in the middle. Germline V gene lookup returns CDR1 SGHRS and CDR2 YFSETQ. The length of the CDR3 is 14 residues. CDR3 sequence: CASSLGGGTDGYTF. The CDR3 DNA reads as TGCGCCAGCAGCTTGGGCGGGGGAACCGATGGCTACACCTTC.

The chain recombines TRBV2 with TRBJ2-1; 11 nucleotides align to TRBD2. This CDR3 has 15 residues. J was trimmed by 6 bases and V by 6 bases; bases with no gene match: 7. The germline gives CDR1 SNHLY, CDR2 FYNNEI. The CDR3 nucleotides read TGTGCCAGCAGGTTAAATAGCGGGAGGGCCAATGAGCAGTTCTTC. Translation: CASRLNSGRANEQFF. The full variable domain, completed using reference TRBV2 and TRBJ2-1, is EPEVTQTPSHQVTQMGQEVILRCVPISNHLYFYWYRQILGQKVEFLVSFYNNEISEKSEIFDDQFSVERPDGSNFTLKIRSTKLEDSAMYFCASRLNSGRANEQFFGPGTRLTVL.

The chain has TRBV7-2 and TRBJ1-1, with TRBD1 as a possible D gene (5 bases). The germline gives CDR1 SGHTA, CDR2 FQGNSA. The CDR3 has 14 residues. V lost 6 bases to trimming and J lost 5 bases, with 16 bases between them. The CDR3: CASSPYGGGTEAFF. The CDR3 region has the DNA TGTGCCAGCAGTCCCTACGGGGGAGGGACTGAAGCTTTCTTT. Supplemented by reference TRBV7-2 and TRBJ1-1, the full variable domain reads GAGVSQSPSNKVTEKGKDVELRCDPISGHTALYWYRQSLGQGLEFLIYFQGNSAPDKSGLPSDRFSAERTGGSVSTLTIQRTQQEDSAVYLCASSPYGGGTEAFFGQGTRLTVV.

This chain connects TRBV3-1 (or the pseudogene TRBV3-2) to TRBJ2-4; TRBD2 matches 9 bases. Germline V CDR1 and CDR2: LGHDT, YNNKEL (reference sequence). The CDR3 is 15 residues long. The V segment lost 2 bases and the J segment 6 bases; nucleotides outside the gene matches: 5. The CDR3 DNA follows: TGTGCCAGCAGCCAAATAGCGGGAGCGGTAAACATTCAGTACTTC. This translates into CASSQIAGAVNIQYF.

The chain has TRBV2 and TRBJ1-1; no clear D. This CDR3 region has 12 residues. CDR1 and CDR2 from the germline V gene are SNHLY and FYNNEI. V was shortened by 6 bases and J by 5 bases, with 10 bases between the two germline ends. For the CDR3, the DNA is TGTGCCAGCAGAGCCGATGAAACTGAAGCTTTCTTT. Residues: CASRADETEAFF.

This clone has at least ten counts. V usage is TRBV3-1 (or the pseudogene TRBV3-2) and J usage is TRBJ2-1; unclear D gene. Trimming took 4 bases from V and 5 from J, leaving 12 bases between them. There are 14 residues in the CDR3. The germline V gene encodes CDR1 LGHDT and CDR2 YNNKEL (reference sequence). The CDR3 loop is CASSPVGPDNEQFF. The CDR3, as DNA: TGTGCCAGCAGCCCCGTTGGGCCCGACAATGAGCAGTTCTTC.

V usage is TRBV2 and J usage is TRBJ1-1; perhaps TRBD1 as D (6 bases). Trimming left V 6 bases short and J 4 bases short, with 12 bases between. CDR1 SNHLY and CDR2 FYNNEI come from the germline V gene. The CDR3 is made up of 13 amino acids. Written as DNA, the CDR3 is TGTGCCAGCAGCCAAGGGGGGGTCACTGAAGCTTTCTTT. This codes for CASSQGGVTEAFF.

This clone was detected only once. The V gene is TRBV27, the J gene TRBJ2-1; 11 positions agree with TRBD1. Germline assignment: CDR1 MNHEY and CDR2 SMNVEV (reference sequence). This CDR3 has 18 amino acids. After removal of 6 bases from V and 2 bases from J, the junction contained 12 bases not matched to a gene. The CDR3 DNA reads TGTGCCAGCAGCGACGGGACAGGGGGAGTTAAGGCCTACAATGAGCAGTTCTTC. This codes for CASSDGTGGVKAYNEQFF.

This clone was detected only a few times. The chain combines TRBV3-1 (or the pseudogene TRBV3-2) with TRBJ2-1; 9 positions agree with TRBD2. Germline V gives CDR1 LGHDT, CDR2 YNNKEL (reference sequence). Losses at the gene ends were 0 bases for V and 6 bases for J; bases not matched to a gene: 3. The CDR3 covers 15 residues. CDR3 amino acids: CASSQDISGGNEQFF. The CDR3 nucleotides are TGTGCCAGCAGCCAAGATATTAGCGGGGGCAATGAGCAGTTCTTC.

V gene TRBV28 combines with J gene TRBJ1-4; 9 bases map to TRBD1. After removal of 7 bases from V and 5 bases from J, the junction contained 23 bases not matched to a gene. The CDR3 extends over 20 amino acids. Germline V gene sequence: CDR1 MDHEN, CDR2 SYDVKM. For the CDR3, the DNA is TGTGCCAGCATGAGCCCGGGGTACCGGGACAGGGTTGGACGAAATGAAAAACTGTTTTTT. The encoded protein is CASMSPGYRDRVGRNEKLFF.

This chain uses TRBV9 with TRBJ1-1; the D gene is possibly TRBD1 (6 bases). Trimming removed 1 base at V and 5 bases at J, with 12 bases between. CDR1 is SGDLS, CDR2 YYNGEE, per germline. The CDR3 spans 14 residues. The CDR3 region has the DNA TGTGCCAGCAGCGTACAGGGGCAGGGAACTGAAGCTTTCTTT. Residues: CASSVQGQGTEAFF. The full variable domain, rest sourced from reference TRBV9 and TRBJ1-1, is DSGVTQTPKHLITATGQRVTLRCSPRSGDLSVYWYQQSLDQGLQFLIQYYNGEERAKGNILERFSAQQFPDLHSELNLSSLELGDSALYFCASSVQGQGTEAFFGQGTRLTVV.

This sequence joins TRBV11-3 and TRBJ1-1, with a possible D match to TRBD1 (5 bases). V was trimmed by 1 base and J by 4 bases, leaving 10 bases between them. The CDR3 has 14 residues. CDR1 and CDR2 from the germline V gene are SGHNT and YENEEA. CDR3: CASSLAGFGTEAFF. CDR3 sequence (DNA): TGTGCCAGCAGCTTAGCAGGGTTTGGCACTGAAGCTTTCTTT.